The 4 T cell receptor beta chains given below trace back to one sample, sequenced in a study of shared clonotypes between healthy human individuals. As defined, naive CD8 cells were CD45RO-negative and positively selected for CCR7, with terminally differentiated effector memory CD45RA+ cells excluded. Generated by immunoSEQ multiplex PCR, the TCRdb table keeps only in-frame clones and is missing some. The top ten hold 1.5% to 2% of the sample, which has roughly 2.1 million clones, 85% to 95% seen once. What was sequenced was naive CD8+ T cells from PBMCs. Every receptor here comes from a man aged 18 to 35 in good health. Some clones in this sample may be carry-over from other donors' samples.

The V and J genes are TRBV5-6 and TRBJ1-5; unclear D gene. Trimming cost V 0 bases and J 6 bases, with 22 bases left between them. Germline assignment: CDR1 SGHDT and CDR2 YYEEEE. The CDR3 loop spans 18 amino acids. CDR3 coding DNA: TGTGCCAGCAGCTTGGTGTCAGACTCGGCGTATAGCGGTCAGCCCCAGCATTTT. This codes for CASSLVSDSAYSGQPQHF.

The rearrangement joins TRBV6-5 to TRBJ2-1; a possible D gene is TRBD1 (6 bases). The CDR3 consists of 15 residues. Germline CDR1 MNHEY, CDR2 SVGAGI. The V gene lost 6 bases and the J gene lost 0 bases, with 12 bases spanning the gap. CDR3 DNA: TGTGCCAGCAGCGAGACGGACAGCTCCTACAATGAGCAGTTCTTC. Residues: CASSETDSSYNEQFF.

This chain uses TRBV5-1 with TRBJ2-3; 12 bases match TRBD1. The germline CDR1 and CDR2 sequences are SGHRS and YFSETQ. V dropped 0 bases and J dropped 4; count of bases not matched to a gene: 3. This CDR3 contains 16 residues. Here the CDR3 DNA reads TGCGCCAGCAGCTTGGAGGGACAGGGGGCCCCAGATACGCAGTATTTT. Protein product: CASSLEGQGAPDTQYF.

The chain carries TRBV21-1 and TRBJ2-3; TRBD2, the D gene given by the table, was not confirmed from the DNA. TRBV21-1 is reported as a pseudogene. The length of the CDR3 is 16 residues. The CDR3 sequence is CASSPRAAGGMDTQYF. DNA for the CDR3: TGTGCCAGCAGCCCCCGGGCAGCGGGAGGCATGGATACGCAGTATTTT.